These 3 T cell receptor beta chains came from one sample sequenced in a study of technical replicates of blood from several donors. The repertoire was sequenced with immunoSEQ multiplex PCR; TCRdb's copy has only in-frame clones and lacks some. The repertoire consists of tens of thousands of clones, with about 91% occurring once and the leading ten covering about 0.39%. Sequencing used T cells isolated from PBMCs. All receptors derive from a human donor in good health.

This rearrangement joins TRBV21-1 to TRBJ1-5; the table's D call TRBD1 went unverified against the DNA. TRBV21-1 constitutes a pseudogene. There are 13 residues in the CDR3. The CDR3 coding sequence is TGTGCCAGCAGCGGGACAGGGACCCAGCCCCAGCATTTT. It is translated as CASSGTGTQPQHF.

The chain recombines TRBV9 with TRBJ2-7, with TRBD2 as a possible D gene (7 bases). The CDR3 consists of 14 residues. Trimming stripped 4 bases from V and 4 bases from J, with 15 bases between. The germline gives CDR1 SGDLS, CDR2 YYNGEE. CDR3 sequence: CASSPWGGAYEQYF. CDR3 sequence (DNA): TGTGCCAGCAGCCCCTGGGGGGGCGCGTACGAGCAGTACTTC. Together with reference TRBV9 and TRBJ2-7, the CDR3 gives the full variable domain: DSGVTQTPKHLITATGQRVTLRCSPRSGDLSVYWYQQSLDQGLQFLIQYYNGEERAKGNILERFSAQQFPDLHSELNLSSLELGDSALYFCASSPWGGAYEQYFGPGTRLTVT.

This clone was seen just once. This chain joins TRBV28 and TRBJ1-5, with 8 bases aligning to TRBD1. The CDR3 totals 14 residues. The V segment lost 5 bases and the J segment 5 bases; nucleotides outside the gene matches: 5. Germline V CDR1 and CDR2: MDHEN, SYDVKM. CDR3 sequence: CASSIGQGYQPQHF. The CDR3, as DNA: TGTGCCAGCAGTATAGGACAGGGTTATCAGCCCCAGCATTTT. Full variable domain (outside the CDR3, taken from reference TRBV28 and TRBJ1-5): DVKVTQSSRYLVKRTGEKVFLECVQDMDHENMFWYRQDPGLGLRLIYFSYDVKMKEKGDIPEGYSVSREKKERFSLILESASTNQTSMYLCASSIGQGYQPQHFGDGTRLSIL.